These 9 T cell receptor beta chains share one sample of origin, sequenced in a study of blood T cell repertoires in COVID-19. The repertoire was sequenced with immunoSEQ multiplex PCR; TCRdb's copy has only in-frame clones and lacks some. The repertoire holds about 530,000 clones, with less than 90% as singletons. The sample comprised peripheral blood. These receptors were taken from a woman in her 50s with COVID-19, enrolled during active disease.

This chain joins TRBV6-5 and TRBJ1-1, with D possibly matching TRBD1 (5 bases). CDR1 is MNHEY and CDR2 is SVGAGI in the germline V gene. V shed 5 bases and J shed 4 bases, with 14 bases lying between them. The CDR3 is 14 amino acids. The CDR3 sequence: CASSPQGGGTEAFF. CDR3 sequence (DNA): TGTGCCAGCAGTCCCCAGGGAGGTGGCACTGAAGCTTTCTTT.

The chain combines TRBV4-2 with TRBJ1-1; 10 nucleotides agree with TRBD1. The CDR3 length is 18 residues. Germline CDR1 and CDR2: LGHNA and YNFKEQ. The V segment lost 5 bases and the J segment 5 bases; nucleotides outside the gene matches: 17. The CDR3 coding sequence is TGTGCCAGCAGCGCCCTTGGTATCCGACAGGGGGCGAAGACTGAAGCTTTCTTT. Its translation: CASSALGIRQGAKTEAFF.

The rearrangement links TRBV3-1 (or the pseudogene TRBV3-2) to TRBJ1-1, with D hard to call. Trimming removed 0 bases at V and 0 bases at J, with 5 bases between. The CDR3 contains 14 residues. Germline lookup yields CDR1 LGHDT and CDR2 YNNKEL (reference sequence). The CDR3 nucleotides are TGTGCCAGCAGCCAAGACGGGATGAACACTGAAGCTTTCTTT. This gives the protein CASSQDGMNTEAFF.

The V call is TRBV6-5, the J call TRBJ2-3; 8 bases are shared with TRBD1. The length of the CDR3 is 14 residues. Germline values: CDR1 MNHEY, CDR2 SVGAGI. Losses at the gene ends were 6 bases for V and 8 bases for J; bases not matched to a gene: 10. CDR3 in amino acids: CASRLGQGGGTQYF. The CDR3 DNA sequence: TGTGCCAGCAGGTTAGGACAGGGTGGGGGTACGCAGTATTTT.

The CDR3 coding sequence is TGCGCCAGCAGCTTGGTCACTTCAGGAGGGGCCTACGAGCAGTACTTC. Encoded protein: CASSLVTSGGAYEQYF. The rearrangement uses TRBV5-1 and TRBJ2-7; D may be TRBD2 (6 bases). V lost 0 bases and J 2 bases, leaving 15 bases between the germline ends. CDR1 and CDR2 from the germline V gene are SGHRS and YFSETQ. The CDR3 has 16 residues. Based on the CDR3 plus reference TRBV5-1 and TRBJ2-7, the full variable domain is KAGVTQTPRYLIKTRGQQVTLSCSPISGHRSVSWYQQTPGQGLQFLFEYFSETQRNKGNFPGRFSGRQFSNSRSEMNVSTLELGDSALYLCASSLVTSGGAYEQYFGPGTRLTVT.

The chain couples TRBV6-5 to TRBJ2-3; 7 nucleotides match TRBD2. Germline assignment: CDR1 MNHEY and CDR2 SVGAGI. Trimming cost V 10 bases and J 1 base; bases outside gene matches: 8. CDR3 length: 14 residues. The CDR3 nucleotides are TGTGCCACCTATGGGAGGGGCCGCACAGATACGCAGTATTTT. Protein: CATYGRGRTDTQYF.

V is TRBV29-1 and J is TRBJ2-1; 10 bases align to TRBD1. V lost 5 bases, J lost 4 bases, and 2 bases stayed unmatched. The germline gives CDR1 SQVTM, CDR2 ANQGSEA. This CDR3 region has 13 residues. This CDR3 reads CSVRGQGYNEQFF. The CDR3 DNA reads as TGCAGCGTTAGGGGACAGGGGTACAATGAGCAGTTCTTC.

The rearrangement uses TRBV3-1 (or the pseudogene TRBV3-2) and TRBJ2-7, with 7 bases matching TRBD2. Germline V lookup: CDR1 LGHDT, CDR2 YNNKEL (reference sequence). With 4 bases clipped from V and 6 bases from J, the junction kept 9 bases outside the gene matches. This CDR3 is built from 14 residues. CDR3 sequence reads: CASSPTRLAPEQYF. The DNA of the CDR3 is TGTGCCAGCAGCCCAACCCGACTAGCCCCCGAGCAGTACTTC.

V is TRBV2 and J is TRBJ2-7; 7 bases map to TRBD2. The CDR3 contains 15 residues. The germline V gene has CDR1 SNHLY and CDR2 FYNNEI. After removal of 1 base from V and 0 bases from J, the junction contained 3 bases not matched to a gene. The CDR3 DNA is TGTGCCAGCAGTGAAGGGGGGGGAAGCTCCTACGAGCAGTACTTC. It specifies CASSEGGGSSYEQYF. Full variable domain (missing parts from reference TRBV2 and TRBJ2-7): EPEVTQTPSHQVTQMGQEVILRCVPISNHLYFYWYRQILGQKVEFLVSFYNNEISEKSEIFDDQFSVERPDGSNFTLKIRSTKLEDSAMYFCASSEGGGSSYEQYFGPGTRLTVT.